The clone carrying this TCR beta chain was seen just once. Its target is unknown. There are 16 residues in the CDR3. CDR1 and CDR2 (germline): MNHNS, SASEGT. Trimming took off 2 bases at V and 0 bases at J, with 10 bases between the two ends. The sample belongs to a study of OX40 agonist ivuxolimab in advanced cancers. Study summary: Partial responses were achieved by three patients, of whom one had hepatocellular carcinoma and two had cutaneous melanoma.

Produced via immunoSEQ multiplex PCR; TCRdb's table is partial and in-frame only. The sample includes more than 80,000 clones, about 89% seen only once; the top ten take roughly 8.9%. Study-wide results and caveats: CD4+ and CD8+ T cells in blood underwent clonal expansion by week 6 at 0.1 to 3.0 mg/kg.

Autoimmune disease history or systemic immunosuppression led to patients being barred. This sequence was found in an adult with an advanced solid tumor such as melanoma, head and neck, liver or kidney cancer. Sequencing used CD4+ or CD8+ T cells sorted from blood, obtained in a trial of the OX40 agonist ivuxolimab. The rearrangement uses TRBV6-1 and TRBJ2-2; D unresolved. CDR3 loop: CASSERARTNTGELFF. CDR3 nucleotide sequence: TGTGCCAGCAGTGAAAGGGCCAGGACGAACACCGGGGAGCTGTTTTTT.